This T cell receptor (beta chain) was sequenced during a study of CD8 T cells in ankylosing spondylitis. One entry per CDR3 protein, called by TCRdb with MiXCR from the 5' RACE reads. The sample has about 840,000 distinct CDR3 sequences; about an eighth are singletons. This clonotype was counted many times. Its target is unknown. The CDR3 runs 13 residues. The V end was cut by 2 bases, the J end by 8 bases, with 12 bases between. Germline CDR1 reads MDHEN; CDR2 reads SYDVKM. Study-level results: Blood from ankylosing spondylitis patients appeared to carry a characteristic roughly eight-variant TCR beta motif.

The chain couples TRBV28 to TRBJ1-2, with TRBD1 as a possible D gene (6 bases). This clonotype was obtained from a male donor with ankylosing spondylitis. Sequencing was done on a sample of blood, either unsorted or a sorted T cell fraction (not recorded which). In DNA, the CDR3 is TGTGCCAGCAGTTTAGGGGGGCGCAGGGGCTACACCTTC. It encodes CASSLGGRRGYTF.